The present T cell receptor beta chain was sequenced within a study of CD8+ T cells in alopecia areata. Study-level information: In an open-label trial, patients got 5 to 10 mg tofacitinib twice daily. Regarding the study as a whole: There were many expanded lesional clones persisting in scalp and blood during tofacitinib. Among the cells sequenced in scalp samples are also the resident alphabeta T cells of normal skin.

Investigators isolated RNA and reverse transcribed it into cDNA to act as the sequencing template. TCRdb's copy holds only in-frame clones and misses some; the assay was immunoSEQ multiplex PCR. The sample holds around 200,000 clones; about 55% are singletons and the top ten take 10% to 12%. The treatment is: oral pan-JAK inhibitor, 5-10 mg twice daily. The CDR3 runs 13 residues. Germline V gene sequence: CDR1 GTSNPN, CDR2 SVGIG (reference sequence). The V end was cut by 4 bases, the J end by 4 bases, with 13 bases between. On this clone: The antigen is not known. The sample holds other DNA sequences that translate to the same CDR3.

The starting material was CD8+ T cells sorted from blood, obtained at week 24, from a patient treated with tofacitinib. V is TRBV30 and J is TRBJ1-2; no clear D. The source of this sequence is a human donor with alopecia areata. The DNA of the CDR3 is TGTGCCTGGAAAGGAGGCGATCTCTATGGCTACACCTTC. It specifies CAWKGGDLYGYTF.